This TCR beta chain was found in a study of metastatic and nonmetastatic thyroid tumors. Looking at the study overall: Samples came from malignant and benign thyroid patients, and repertoires were compared across blood and tumor or nodule tissue.

In the authors' methods: Clinicopathological groups differed in CDR3, with these differences serving to build a distant-metastasis classifier for papillary thyroid cancer. TCRdb re-analyzed the PCR reads through MiXCR. It is TCRdb's table, rather than the study itself, that gives the V and J calls and clone size. This table has 15,000 to 20,000 clones, about a quarter appearing once. Each patient came to thyroid surgery without any prior treatment (of any kind). Study outcomes and limitations: Reportedly, malignant thyroid tumors had significantly higher TCR beta diversity than benign nodules, in blood and tumor.

The CDR3 length is 13 residues. Germline values: CDR1 MGHRA, CDR2 YSYEKL. Losses at the gene ends were 0 bases for V and 12 bases for J; bases not matched to a gene: 7. This clone was detected only a few times. Its antigen is currently unknown. This TCR derives from a female donor with papillary thyroid cancer or a benign thyroid nodule (not recorded which). Some clones in this sample may be carry-over from other donors' samples. The chain has TRBV4-1 and TRBJ1-1, with 7 nucleotides matching TRBD1. The sequencing input was adjacent normal tissue. CDR3 in amino acids: CASSQDRGIGSFF. CDR3 DNA sequence: TGCGCCAGCAGCCAAGACAGGGGGATTGGATCTTTCTTT.